Included here is one TCR beta chain sequence, with context. This clonotype has a count of ten or more. Its antigen remains undetermined. Base qualities are not at hand, and no much larger clone is one base apart. The source of the sample is a study of T-cell reconstitution after alpha-beta-depleted transplantation in children (dated by TCRdb to 2016 to 2018). About the investigation overall: The study quantitatively tracked T-cell immune reconstitution after TCRalphabeta/CD19-depleted allogeneic hematopoietic cell transplantation in children using TCR repertoire profiling.

Unmatched junction bases come to 8, with V trimmed by 6 bases and J by 0 bases. From the cysteine up to the phenylalanine, the CDR3 has a length of 16 residues. Kept here is only the CDR3 DNA, which spans 48 bases and is read in frame from base 1. In the germline V gene, CDR1 corresponds to SGHRS and CDR2 to YFSETQ. The library was obtained by PCR. Sequencing relied on an Illumina HiSeq 2500. TCR libraries were prepared with molecular barcoding, using unique molecular identifiers to normalize TCRbeta repertoire quantification. The public reads were reprocessed in TCRdb via fastp at Q25 and MiXCR, keeping in-frame beta chains. Each entry is one CDR3 protein sequence, shown with its most common DNA and genes. Across this sample there are 60,000 to 80,000 distinct CDR3 sequences, with 5.5% to 7.5% seen only once. 2% to 3% of the sample lies in the top ten.

The V gene is TRBV5-1 and the J gene is TRBJ2-2, and 7 junctional nucleotides match TRBD1. Sequenced here: PBMCs from the stem cell graft donor, sampled from the stem cell graft. This clonotype originated in a human donor who donated a stem cell graft to a child with acute lymphoblastic leukemia. The CDR3 in this case is CASKFPGTANTGELFF. The base sequence is TGCGCCAGCAAATTCCCCGGGACAGCGAACACCGGGGAGCTGTTTTTT.